This T cell receptor beta chain was sequenced in a study of cytomegalovirus exposure and HLA in healthy donors. It was with 60 Vbeta and 13 Jbeta primers that the PCR ran. Measured with immunoSEQ multiplex PCR; TCRdb has only the in-frame clones, and not every one. The table shows approximately 240,000 clones, with 77% occurring only once. The sequence came from a woman aged 60-75 years in good health and CMV-seropositive. Specimen: PBMCs.

The CDR3 DNA reads TGTGCCAGCAGTAGACAGGGAAGTAATGAAAAACTGTTTTTT. This encodes CASSRQGSNEKLFF. V gene TRBV6-5 combines with J gene TRBJ1-4; 7 positions agree with TRBD1. This CDR3 has 14 residues. With 5 bases clipped from V and 4 bases from J, the junction kept 4 bases outside the gene matches. Per germline, CDR1 MNHEY and CDR2 SVGAGI.